Detailed here is one TCR beta chain. Its antigen remains unidentified. This entry comes from a study of long-term antiretroviral therapy in people with HIV. Study-level results: The range of CDR3 lengths in HIV repertoires proved narrower than that found in controls.

Trimming took off 1 base at V and 0 bases at J, with 7 bases between the two ends. Germline CDR1 reads SGHTA; CDR2 reads FQGNSA. The CDR3 sequence is 15 residues long. Samples were assayed with immunoSEQ v3.0 at survey level. Generated by immunoSEQ multiplex PCR, the TCRdb table keeps only in-frame clones and is missing some. Among 20,000 to 30,000 clones listed, about 88% were seen once. Samples held about 0.95-11 million cryopreserved PBMC, and DNA extraction followed. V usage is TRBV7-2 and J usage is TRBJ1-3; the D is unclear. This receptor was taken from a woman in her 30s with HIV. The sample in question was unsorted PBMCs, obtained 1.9 years after starting antiretroviral therapy. CDR3 region: CASSLVTGSGNTIYF. The CDR3 DNA reads as TGTGCCAGCAGCTTAGTCACGGGCTCTGGAAACACCATATATTTT.